The 16 T cell receptor beta chains listed next were all sequenced from one sample in a study of CD8 T cells in Susac syndrome. It was with random hexamers that about 0.45 to 1 ug RNA was reverse transcribed. TCRdb reanalysed the immunoSEQ multiplex PCR reads using MiXCR and keeps one entry per CDR3 protein. This table holds about 300,000 distinct CDR3 sequences, roughly 85% found once. Sequences were obtained from CD8+ T cells from PBMCs. Receptors originate from a human donor with multiple sclerosis.

This chain links TRBV29-1 with TRBJ1-2, with D possibly being TRBD1 (5 bases). The ends were cut back, 4 bases at V and 3 bases at J, with 12 bases in the middle. The CDR3 length is 13 residues. In germline, CDR1 is SQVTM, CDR2 ANQGSEA. The CDR3 nucleotides read TGCAGCGTTGTCGGGGAGACAGACTATGGCTACACCTTC. Translating gives CSVVGETDYGYTF.

The chain joins TRBV4-3 to TRBJ2-1, with D possibly being TRBD1 or TRBD2 (6 bases each). This CDR3 has 16 residues. The V end lost 4 bases, the J end lost 4 bases, and 17 bases lay between the germline ends. CDR1 and CDR2 (germline): LGHNA, YSLEER. The CDR3 is CASSPGVGGGYNEQFF. The CDR3, as DNA: TGCGCCAGCAGCCCCGGGGTGGGGGGCGGTTACAATGAGCAGTTCTTC.

J is TRBJ2-2 and V is TRBV7-8; a weak D match, TRBD1 (5 bases). CDR3 size: 16 residues. Germline values: CDR1 SGHVS, CDR2 FQNEAQ. The V end was cut by 4 bases, the J end by 4 bases, with 16 bases between. The CDR3 is CASSSLVGQGTGELFF. In nucleotides, the CDR3 is TGTGCCAGCAGCTCCCTAGTAGGGCAGGGCACCGGGGAGCTGTTTTTT. Filled out from reference TRBV7-8 and TRBJ2-2, the complete variable domain reads GAGVSQSPRYKVAKRGQDVALRCDPISGHVSLFWYQQALGQGPEFLTYFQNEAQLDKSGLPSDRFFAERPEGSVSTLKIQRTQQEDSAVYLCASSSLVGQGTGELFFGEGSRLTVL.

V and J are TRBV19 and TRBJ2-4, with 12 nucleotides matching TRBD2. This CDR3 contains 16 residues. Germline CDR1 LNHDA, CDR2 SQIVND (reference sequence). V shed 5 bases and J 2 bases; nucleotides not matched to a gene: 4. CDR3 nucleotides: TGTGCCAGTAGTCTAGCGGGAGGGTTGACCAAAAACATTCAGTACTTC. As protein: CASSLAGGLTKNIQYF.

This clonotype was seen a few times. The chain uses TRBV7-9 and TRBJ2-5, with 9 bases that match TRBD1. Germline V CDR1 and CDR2: SEHNR, FQNEAQ (reference sequence). After removal of 4 bases from V and 4 bases from J, the junction contained 4 bases not matched to a gene. The CDR3 loop spans 14 amino acids. In DNA form, the CDR3 reads TGTGCCAGCAGCTCCTACAGGGGGCCAGAGACCCAGTACTTC. It encodes CASSSYRGPETQYF. Full variable domain (rest looked up from reference TRBV7-9 and TRBJ2-5): DTGVSQNPRHKITKRGQNVTFRCDPISEHNRLYWYRQTLGQGPEFLTYFQNEAQLEKSRLLSDRFSAERPKGSFSTLEIQRTEQGDSAMYLCASSSYRGPETQYFGPGTRLLVL.

This chain connects TRBV4-3 to TRBJ2-5; D remains ambiguous. The CDR3 has 16 amino acids. V lost 0 bases, J lost 2 bases, and 13 bases lay in between. In germline, CDR1 is LGHNA, CDR2 YSLEER. The CDR3 protein is CASSQDLTVWQETQYF. The CDR3 nucleotides are TGCGCCAGCAGCCAAGATTTGACTGTCTGGCAAGAGACCCAGTACTTC.

Remarks on this clonotype: At one of its ends the junction is not consistent with the germline gene, which may arise from a read error. The chain has TRBV4-3 and TRBJ2-7; 11 nucleotides agree with TRBD2. The CDR3 has 14 amino acids. Germline-derived CDR1 and CDR2 are LGHNA and YSLEER. CDR3 loop: CASSHEGTSGSKDF. CDR3 bases: TGCGCCAGCAGCCACGAAGGCACTAGCGGGAGCAAGGACTTC.

V usage is TRBV6-2 or TRBV6-3 and J usage is TRBJ2-3, with D possibly TRBD2 on 5 matching bases. CDR1 is MNHEY, CDR2 SVGEGT, per germline. CDR3 length: 15 residues. Between the trimmed V and J ends, which lost 5 bases and 4 bases, there was a span of 16 bases. CDR3 coding DNA: TGTGCCAGCAGTGGATTACCGCGGGTGGCAGATACGCAGTATTTT. Amino acids: CASSGLPRVADTQYF.

The gene calls are TRBV25-1 and TRBJ2-7; 7 bases map to TRBD1. This CDR3 has 15 residues. J was trimmed by 0 bases and V by 4 bases; bases with no gene match: 6. Per the germline V gene, CDR1 is MGHDK and CDR2 is SYGVNS. The CDR3 region has the DNA TGTGCCAGCAGTGGGGACAGCGAATCCTCCTACGAGCAGTACTTC. It translates to CASSGDSESSYEQYF.

The V and J genes are TRBV18 and TRBJ1-2; no reliable D call. Per the germline V gene, CDR1 is KGHSH and CDR2 is LQKENI. Trimming cost V 0 bases and J 3 bases, with 8 bases left between them. CDR3 length: 14 amino acids. CDR3 loop: CASSPPDNYYGYTF. For the CDR3, the DNA is TGTGCCAGCTCACCACCAGACAATTACTATGGCTACACCTTC.

A single count supports this clonotype. One junction end disagrees with the germline gene, perhaps due to a read error. The J gene is TRBJ1-1, the V gene TRBV19, with 7 bases identical to TRBD1. This CDR3 is 14 amino acids long. Germline V gene lookup returns CDR1 LNHDA and CDR2 SQIVND (reference sequence). CDR3: CASRDSDFNIEAFF. The CDR3 coding sequence is TGTGCCAGTCGGGACAGCGACTTTAACATTGAAGCTTTCTTT.

The chain is built from TRBV15 and TRBJ1-2; no reliable D call. The CDR3 is made up of 16 amino acids. Germline V lookup: CDR1 LNHNV, CDR2 YYDKDF (reference sequence). Trimming cost V 4 bases and J 8 bases, with 23 bases left between them. The CDR3 loop reads CATSKSKETPYSGYTF. The CDR3 DNA follows: TGTGCCACCAGCAAGAGTAAGGAGACCCCATATAGCGGCTACACCTTC.

This clonotype came up once. The V call is TRBV5-1, the J call TRBJ2-1, with D perhaps given as TRBD1 or TRBD2 (6 bases each). The germline CDR1 and CDR2 sequences are SGHRS and YFSETQ. There are 16 residues in the CDR3. Trimming stripped 0 bases from V and 0 bases from J, with 10 bases between. The DNA for the CDR3 is TGCGCCAGCAGCTTGGAAGGAGGGGGCTCCTACAATGAGCAGTTCTTC. Translated: CASSLEGGGSYNEQFF.

The V and J genes are TRBV29-1 and TRBJ2-5; no clear D. Germline V gene lookup returns CDR1 SQVTM and CDR2 ANQGSEA. V was cut by 3 bases and J by 2 bases, with 7 bases left in between. This CDR3 contains 12 residues. The CDR3 DNA follows: TGCAGCGTTGATGTCCAACAAGAGACCCAGTACTTC. This codes for CSVDVQQETQYF. Based on the CDR3 plus reference TRBV29-1 and TRBJ2-5, the full variable domain is SAVISQKPSRDICQRGTSLTIQCQVDSQVTMMFWYRQQPGQSLTLIATANQGSEATYESGFVIDKFPISRPNLTFSTLTVSNMSPEDSSIYLCSVDVQQETQYFGPGTRLLVL.

V usage is TRBV5-1 and J usage is TRBJ2-3; TRBD2 agrees at 7 bases. The V gene end was trimmed by 2 bases and the J gene end by 2 bases; junction bases not matched to a gene: 5. Per the germline V gene, CDR1 is SGHRS and CDR2 is YFSETQ. This CDR3 spans 15 amino acids. CDR3 in amino acids: CASSFTLADTDTQYF. CDR3 coding DNA: TGCGCCAGCAGCTTTACTCTAGCGGACACAGATACGCAGTATTTT.

The chain couples TRBV4-1 to TRBJ1-4; D is unresolved. The CDR3 sequence is 15 residues long. Trimming shortened V by 4 bases and J by 4 bases, and 13 bases separated the two germline ends. Germline CDR1 MGHRA, CDR2 YSYEKL. The CDR3 loop reads CASSPPDNRNEKLFF. Written as DNA, the CDR3 is TGCGCCAGCAGCCCCCCTGACAACCGTAATGAAAAACTGTTTTTT.